This T cell receptor (beta chain) was sequenced during a study of beta chain features in type 1 diabetes. Study-level background: Comparable age, gender and cell yields were observed in patients relative to healthy donors. General study results and limits: Researchers could not determine here whether HLA type influences TCRB rearrangement. Cells that show high TCR expression could be over-represented by cDNA sequencing. Shorter TCRB CDR3s, moderately but significantly so, were found in Type 1 diabetes patients in all four CD4+ subsets.

The entirety of the isolated RNA underwent reverse transcription, so expressed TCRB transcripts were sequenced. Profiled with immunoSEQ multiplex PCR; TCRdb holds only in-frame clones, not every one. Among about 27,000 clones listed, roughly 50% were seen once. This clone was seen a single time. Antigen specificity is unknown. V lost 2 bases and J lost 5; bases outside the gene matches: 12. The CDR3 has 17 amino acids. Germline V CDR1 and CDR2: SGHRS, YFSETQ. The clonotype originates from a woman between 18 and 30 years old with type 1 diabetes. This chain links TRBV5-1 with TRBJ2-5, with TRBD1 matching 10 bases. The sequencing sample was made of Tregs from blood. CDR3 nucleotide sequence: TGCGCCAGCAGCTTATCGGACGGGACAGGGGTTCGGGAGACCCAGTACTTC. Amino acid sequence: CASSLSDGTGVRETQYF.